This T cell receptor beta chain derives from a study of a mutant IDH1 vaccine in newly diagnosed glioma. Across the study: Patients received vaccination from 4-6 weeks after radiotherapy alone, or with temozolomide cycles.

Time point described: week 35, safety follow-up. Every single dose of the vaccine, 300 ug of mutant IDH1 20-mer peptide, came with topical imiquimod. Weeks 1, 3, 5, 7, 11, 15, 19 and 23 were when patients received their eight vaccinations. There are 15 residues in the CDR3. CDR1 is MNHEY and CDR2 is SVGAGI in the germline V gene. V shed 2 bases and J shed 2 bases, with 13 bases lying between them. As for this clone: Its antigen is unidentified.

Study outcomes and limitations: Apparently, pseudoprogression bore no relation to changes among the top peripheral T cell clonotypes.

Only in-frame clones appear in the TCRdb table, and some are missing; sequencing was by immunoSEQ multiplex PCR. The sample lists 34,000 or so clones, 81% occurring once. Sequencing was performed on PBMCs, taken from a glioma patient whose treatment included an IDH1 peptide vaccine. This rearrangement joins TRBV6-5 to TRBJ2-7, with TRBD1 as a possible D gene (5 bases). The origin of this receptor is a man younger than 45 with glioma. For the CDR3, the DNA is TGTGCCAGCAGTTACGTGGACAAGTACCCCTACGAGCAGTACTTC. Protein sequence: CASSYVDKYPYEQYF.